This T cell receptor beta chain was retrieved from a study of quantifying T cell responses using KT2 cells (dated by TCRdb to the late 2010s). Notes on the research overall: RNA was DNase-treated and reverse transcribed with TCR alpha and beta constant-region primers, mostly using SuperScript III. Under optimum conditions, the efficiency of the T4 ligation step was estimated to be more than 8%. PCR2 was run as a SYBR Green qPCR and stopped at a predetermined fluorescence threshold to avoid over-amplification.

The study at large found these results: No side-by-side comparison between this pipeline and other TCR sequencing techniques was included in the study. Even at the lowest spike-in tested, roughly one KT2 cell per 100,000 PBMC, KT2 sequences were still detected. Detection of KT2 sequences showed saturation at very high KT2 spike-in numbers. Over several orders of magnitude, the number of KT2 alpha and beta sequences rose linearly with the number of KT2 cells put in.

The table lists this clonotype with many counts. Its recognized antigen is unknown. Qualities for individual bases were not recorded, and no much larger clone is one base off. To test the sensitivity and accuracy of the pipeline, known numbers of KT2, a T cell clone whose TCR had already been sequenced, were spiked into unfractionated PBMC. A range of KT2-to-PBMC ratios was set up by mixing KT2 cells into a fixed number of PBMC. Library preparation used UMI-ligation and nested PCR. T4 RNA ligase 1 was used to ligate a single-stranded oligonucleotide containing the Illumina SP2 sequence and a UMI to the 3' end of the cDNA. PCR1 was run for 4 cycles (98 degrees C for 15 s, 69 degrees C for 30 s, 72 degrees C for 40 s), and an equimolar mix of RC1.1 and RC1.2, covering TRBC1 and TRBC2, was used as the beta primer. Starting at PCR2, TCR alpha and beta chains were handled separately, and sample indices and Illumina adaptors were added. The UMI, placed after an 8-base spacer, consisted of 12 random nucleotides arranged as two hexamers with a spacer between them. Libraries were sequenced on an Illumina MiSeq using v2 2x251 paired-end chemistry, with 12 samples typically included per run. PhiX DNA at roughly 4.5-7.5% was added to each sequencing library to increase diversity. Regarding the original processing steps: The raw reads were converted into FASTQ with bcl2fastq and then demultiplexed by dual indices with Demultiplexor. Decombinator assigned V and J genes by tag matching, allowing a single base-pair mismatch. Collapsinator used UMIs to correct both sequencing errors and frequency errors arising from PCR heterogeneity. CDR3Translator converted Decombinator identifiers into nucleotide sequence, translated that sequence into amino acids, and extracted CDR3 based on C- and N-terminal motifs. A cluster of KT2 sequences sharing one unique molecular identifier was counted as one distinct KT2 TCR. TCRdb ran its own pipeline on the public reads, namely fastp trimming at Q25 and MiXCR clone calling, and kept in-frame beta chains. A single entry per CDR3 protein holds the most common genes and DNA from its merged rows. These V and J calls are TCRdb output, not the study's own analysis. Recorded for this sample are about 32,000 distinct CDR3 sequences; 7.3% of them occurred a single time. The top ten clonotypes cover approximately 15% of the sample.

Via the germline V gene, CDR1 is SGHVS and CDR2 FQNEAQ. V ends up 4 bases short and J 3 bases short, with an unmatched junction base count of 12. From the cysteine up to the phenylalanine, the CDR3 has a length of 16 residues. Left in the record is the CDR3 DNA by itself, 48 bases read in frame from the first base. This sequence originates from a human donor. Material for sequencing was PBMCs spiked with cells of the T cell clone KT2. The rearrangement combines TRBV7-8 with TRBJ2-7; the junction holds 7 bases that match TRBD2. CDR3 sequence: CASSSRGSSGIYEQYF. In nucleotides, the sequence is TGTGCCAGCAGCTCACGAGGGTCTAGCGGTATCTACGAGCAGTACTTC.